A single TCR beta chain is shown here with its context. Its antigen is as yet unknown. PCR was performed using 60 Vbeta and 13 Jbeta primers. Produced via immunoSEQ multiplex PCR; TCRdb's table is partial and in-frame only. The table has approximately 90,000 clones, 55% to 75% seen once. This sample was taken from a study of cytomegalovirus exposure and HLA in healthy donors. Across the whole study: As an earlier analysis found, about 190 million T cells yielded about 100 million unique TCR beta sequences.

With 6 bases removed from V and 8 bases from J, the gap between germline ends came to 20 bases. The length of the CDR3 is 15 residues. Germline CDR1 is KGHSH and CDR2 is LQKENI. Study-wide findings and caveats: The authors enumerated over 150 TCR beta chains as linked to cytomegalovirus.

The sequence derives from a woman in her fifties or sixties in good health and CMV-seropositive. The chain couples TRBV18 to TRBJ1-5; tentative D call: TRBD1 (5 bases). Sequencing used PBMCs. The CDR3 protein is CASSDGAGIIKPQHF. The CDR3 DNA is TGTGCCAGCTCCGATGGGGCAGGCATTATCAAGCCCCAGCATTTT.